The 13 T cell receptor beta chains given below trace back to one sample, sequenced in a study of long-term antiretroviral therapy in people with HIV. Sequencing used immunoSEQ v3.0 at survey level. The repertoire was sequenced with immunoSEQ multiplex PCR; TCRdb's copy has only in-frame clones and lacks some. This table holds about 15,000 clones, around 75% found once. Sequencing was performed on unsorted PBMCs, taken 1.5 years before starting antiretroviral therapy. Receptors were obtained from a woman in her forties or fifties with HIV.

The V gene is TRBV6-4, the J gene TRBJ2-3; 9 bases agree with TRBD2. There are 15 residues in the CDR3. Germline V gene data show CDR1 as MRHNA and CDR2 as SNTAGT. V trimming: 10 bases; J trimming: 6 bases; junction bases outside the gene matches: 14. CDR3 in amino acids: CATKLAGGPKDTQYF. The CDR3 region has the DNA TGTGCCACCAAACTCGCGGGGGGGCCGAAGGATACGCAGTATTTT.

The CDR3 spells CASSQDSFRLRIAKNIQYF. The CDR3 bases are TGTGCCAGCAGCCAAGATAGTTTTCGTCTCCGGATAGCCAAAAACATTCAGTACTTC. The rearrangement uses TRBV4-2 and TRBJ2-4; D is undetermined. The CDR3 covers 19 residues. In germline, CDR1 is LGHNA, CDR2 YNFKEQ. Deletions cut 0 bases from V and 0 bases from J, with 18 bases between.

This rearrangement joins TRBV6-5 to TRBJ2-1; D ambiguous. The CDR3 is made up of 11 amino acids. Trimming removed 10 bases from V and 7 bases from J, with 11 bases in between. Germline V lookup: CDR1 MNHEY, CDR2 SVGAGI. The CDR3 DNA reads TGTGCCACCCTCAGAGGAAATGAGCAGTTCTTC. It specifies CATLRGNEQFF.

V usage is TRBV19 and J usage is TRBJ1-4; 7 bases map to TRBD1. CDR1 and CDR2 (germline): LNHDA, SQIVND (reference sequence). The CDR3 is made up of 15 amino acids. The junction had 11 bases not matched to a gene; V was cut back by 5 bases and J by 8 bases. CDR3 sequence reads: CASSRDRGWREKLFF. As DNA, the CDR3 is TGTGCCAGTAGTCGGGACAGAGGATGGAGAGAAAAACTGTTTTTT.

The chain is built from TRBV14 and TRBJ2-5; D is perhaps TRBD1 or TRBD2 (6 bases each). V was clipped by 3 bases and J by 1 base, with 12 bases between them. Germline assignment: CDR1 SGHDN and CDR2 FVKESK. The CDR3 is 15 amino acids. The CDR3 DNA follows: TGTGCCAGCAGCCAGGCCCGGGGGCCCCAAGAGACCCAGTACTTC. Its translation: CASSQARGPQETQYF.

The chain combines TRBV18 with TRBJ2-1; tentatively, D is TRBD2 (6 bases). Between the trimmed V and J ends, which lost 2 bases and 5 bases, there was a span of 13 bases. Germline lookup yields CDR1 KGHSH and CDR2 LQKENI. The CDR3 covers 15 residues. The CDR3 is CASSPIRGKDNEQFF. The CDR3 DNA follows: TGTGCCAGCTCACCAATACGGGGGAAAGACAATGAGCAGTTCTTC.

The rearrangement links TRBV13 to TRBJ2-7, with D uncertain. The CDR3 is made up of 13 amino acids. V lost 5 bases and J 1 base, leaving 9 bases between the germline ends. From germline, CDR1 is PRHDT and CDR2 FYEKMQ (reference sequence). CDR3 sequence (DNA): TGTGCCAGCAGCCCCAGACGGTCCTACGAGCAGTACTTC. This sequence encodes CASSPRRSYEQYF.

In this sample, this clone turned up once. V gene TRBV21-1 combines with J gene TRBJ1-3. TRBV21-1 has pseudogene status. The CDR3 covers 14 residues. The CDR3 coding sequence is TGTGCCAGCAGCAAACGGGTAACTGGAAACACCATATATTTT. This encodes CASSKRVTGNTIYF.

This clone was detected only once. The CDR3 DNA reads as TGTGCCAGTAGGCCCTCAGGGGTGGAGACCCAGTACTTC. Encoded protein: CASRPSGVETQYF. The chain employs TRBV19 and TRBJ2-5; a possible D gene is TRBD1 (6 bases). Germline lookup yields CDR1 LNHDA and CDR2 SQIVND (reference sequence). V was trimmed by 6 bases and J by 5 bases, leaving 13 bases between them. CDR3 size: 13 residues.

V and J are TRBV2 and TRBJ2-1; weak D call: TRBD2 (6 bases). CDR3 length equals 15 residues. Germline V gene data show CDR1 as SNHLY and CDR2 as FYNNEI. V was trimmed by 5 bases and J by 0 bases, leaving 11 bases between them. This CDR3 is CASSYAGISYNEQFF. CDR3 in DNA: TGTGCCAGCAGTTACGCGGGGATCTCCTACAATGAGCAGTTCTTC. Full variable domain (rest looked up from reference TRBV2 and TRBJ2-1): EPEVTQTPSHQVTQMGQEVILRCVPISNHLYFYWYRQILGQKVEFLVSFYNNEISEKSEIFDDQFSVERPDGSNFTLKIRSTKLEDSAMYFCASSYAGISYNEQFFGPGTRLTVL.

This chain links TRBV7-8 with TRBJ1-4, with 8 bases that match TRBD1. Trimming cost V 5 bases and J 11 bases; bases outside gene matches: 10. CDR1 is SGHVS, CDR2 FQNEAQ, per germline. The CDR3 spans 14 residues. The CDR3 is CASSPAGQGAKLFF. CDR3 DNA sequence: TGTGCCAGCAGCCCCGCCGGCCAGGGGGCTAAACTGTTTTTT.

The V and J genes are TRBV7-9 and TRBJ2-2; no clear D. The germline V gene has CDR1 SEHNR and CDR2 FQNEAQ (reference sequence). The V end lost 1 base, the J end lost 1 base, and 7 bases lay between the germline ends. This CDR3 is built from 15 residues. This CDR3 is CASSLGDENTGELFF. The DNA of the CDR3 is TGTGCCAGCAGCTTAGGTGACGAGAACACCGGGGAGCTGTTTTTT.

V is TRBV2 and J is TRBJ2-7; 7 nucleotides align to TRBD1. Per the germline V gene, CDR1 is SNHLY and CDR2 is FYNNEI. Germline trimming cut 0 bases from V and 6 bases from J; bases unmatched to any gene: 5. This CDR3 contains 14 residues. The CDR3 region has the DNA TGTGCCAGCAGTGAAGCGGGGGACAGTTCCGAGCAGTACTTC. Protein: CASSEAGDSSEQYF. The entire variable domain, with the rest obtained from reference TRBV2 and TRBJ2-7, is as follows: EPEVTQTPSHQVTQMGQEVILRCVPISNHLYFYWYRQILGQKVEFLVSFYNNEISEKSEIFDDQFSVERPDGSNFTLKIRSTKLEDSAMYFCASSEAGDSSEQYFGPGTRLTVT.